This T cell receptor (beta chain) was identified in a study of T cells in Graves' hyperthyroidism and ophthalmopathy. What was amplified from RNA transcripts were TCR beta CDR3 regions. The HTBI primer set served for first-round RT-PCR of the TCR CDR3. Using its own MiXCR run on the multiplex PCR reads, TCRdb lists one record per CDR3 protein. The repertoire holds about 380,000 distinct CDR3 sequences, about 14% seen once, with 9.5% to 12% in the top ten. Germline V gives CDR1 LNHDA, CDR2 SQIVND (reference sequence). Losses at the gene ends were 5 bases for V and 6 bases for J; bases not matched to a gene: 4. This CDR3 contains 13 residues. This clonotype has a handful of counts. A lack of ophthalmopathy progression within 18 months defined stable Graves' hyperthyroidism.

The chain uses TRBV19 and TRBJ1-1, with 9 bases lining up with TRBD1. Sequencing was carried out using blood. This clonotype was sampled from a woman aged 55-69 years with Graves' hyperthyroidism. The CDR3 nucleotides are TGTGCCAGTAGTCCGGACAGGGGAGCTGAAGCTTTCTTT. It codes for CASSPDRGAEAFF.